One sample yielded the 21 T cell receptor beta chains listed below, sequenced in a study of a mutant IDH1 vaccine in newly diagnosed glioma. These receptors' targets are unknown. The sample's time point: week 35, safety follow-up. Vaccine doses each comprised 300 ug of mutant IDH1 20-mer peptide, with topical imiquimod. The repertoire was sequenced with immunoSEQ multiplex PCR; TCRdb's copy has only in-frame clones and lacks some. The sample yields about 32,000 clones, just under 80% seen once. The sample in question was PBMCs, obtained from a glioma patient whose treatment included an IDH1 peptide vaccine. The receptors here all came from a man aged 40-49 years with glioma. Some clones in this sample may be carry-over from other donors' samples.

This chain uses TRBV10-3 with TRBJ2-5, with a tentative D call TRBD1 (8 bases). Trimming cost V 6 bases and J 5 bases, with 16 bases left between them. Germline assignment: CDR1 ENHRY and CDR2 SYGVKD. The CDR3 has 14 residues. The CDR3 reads CAIRKTGEGETQYF. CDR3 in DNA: TGTGCCATCAGGAAGACAGGGGAGGGGGAGACCCAGTACTTC.

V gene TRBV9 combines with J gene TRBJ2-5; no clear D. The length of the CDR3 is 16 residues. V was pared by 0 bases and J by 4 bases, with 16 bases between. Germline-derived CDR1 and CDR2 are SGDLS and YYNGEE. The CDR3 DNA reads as TGTGCCAGCAGCGTAGCTGGTACACCCTTGGGAGAGACCCAGTACTTC. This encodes CASSVAGTPLGETQYF.

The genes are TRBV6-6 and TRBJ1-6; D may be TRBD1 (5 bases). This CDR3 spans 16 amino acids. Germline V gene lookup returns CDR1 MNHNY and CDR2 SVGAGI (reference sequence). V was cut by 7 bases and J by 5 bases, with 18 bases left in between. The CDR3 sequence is CASTLLTGTHNSPLHF. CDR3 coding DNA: TGTGCCAGCACTCTTCTAACGGGGACCCATAATTCACCCCTCCACTTT.

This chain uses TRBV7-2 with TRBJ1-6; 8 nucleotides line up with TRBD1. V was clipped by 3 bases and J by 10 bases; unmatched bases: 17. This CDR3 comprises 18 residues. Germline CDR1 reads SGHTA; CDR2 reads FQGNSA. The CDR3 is CASSFQGASLRANSPLHF. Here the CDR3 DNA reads TGTGCCAGCAGCTTTCAGGGGGCCTCTCTCAGGGCTAACTCACCCCTCCACTTT.

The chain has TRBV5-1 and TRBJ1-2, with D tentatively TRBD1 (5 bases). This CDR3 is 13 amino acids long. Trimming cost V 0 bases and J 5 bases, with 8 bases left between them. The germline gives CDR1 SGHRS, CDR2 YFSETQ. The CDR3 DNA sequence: TGCGCCAGCAGCTTGGGGGCAGGGTATGGCTACACCTTC. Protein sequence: CASSLGAGYGYTF.

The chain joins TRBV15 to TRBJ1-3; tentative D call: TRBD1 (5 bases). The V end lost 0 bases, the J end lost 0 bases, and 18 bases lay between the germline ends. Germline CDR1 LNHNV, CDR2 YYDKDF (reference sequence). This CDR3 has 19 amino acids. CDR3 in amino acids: CATSRDRTPYRSSGNTIYF. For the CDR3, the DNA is TGTGCCACCAGCAGAGACAGAACTCCCTACAGGAGCTCTGGAAACACCATATATTTT. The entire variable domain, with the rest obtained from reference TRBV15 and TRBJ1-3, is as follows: DAMVIQNPRYQVTQFGKPVTLSCSQTLNHNVMYWYQQKSSQAPKLLFHYYDKDFNNEADTPDNFQSRRPNTSFCFLDIRSPGLGDTAMYLCATSRDRTPYRSSGNTIYFGEGSWLTVV.

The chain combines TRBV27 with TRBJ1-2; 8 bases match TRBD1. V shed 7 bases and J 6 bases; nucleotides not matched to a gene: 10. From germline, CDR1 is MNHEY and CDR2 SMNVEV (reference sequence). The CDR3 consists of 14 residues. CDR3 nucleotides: TGTGCCAGCAATTCGATGACAGGGGCGCATGGCTACACCTTC. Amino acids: CASNSMTGAHGYTF.

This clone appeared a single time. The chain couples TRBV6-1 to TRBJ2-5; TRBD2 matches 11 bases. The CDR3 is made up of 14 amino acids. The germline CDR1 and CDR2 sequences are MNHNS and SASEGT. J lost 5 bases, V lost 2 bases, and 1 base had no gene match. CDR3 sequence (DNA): TGTGCCAGCAGTGAAACTAGCGGGGGCGAGACCCAGTACTTC. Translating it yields CASSETSGGETQYF.

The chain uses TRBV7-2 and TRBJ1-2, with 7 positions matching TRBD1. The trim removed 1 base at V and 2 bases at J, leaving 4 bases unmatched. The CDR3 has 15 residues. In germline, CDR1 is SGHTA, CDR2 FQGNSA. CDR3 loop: CASSLGEQGNYGYTF. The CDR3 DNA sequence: TGTGCCAGCAGCTTAGGAGAACAGGGGAACTATGGCTACACCTTC.

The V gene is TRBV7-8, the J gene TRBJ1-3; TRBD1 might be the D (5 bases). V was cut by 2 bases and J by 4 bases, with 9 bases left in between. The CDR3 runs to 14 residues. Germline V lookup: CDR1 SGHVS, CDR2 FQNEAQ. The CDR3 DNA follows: TGTGCCAGCAGCTTAAGGGGATCGGGAAACACCATATATTTT. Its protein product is CASSLRGSGNTIYF.

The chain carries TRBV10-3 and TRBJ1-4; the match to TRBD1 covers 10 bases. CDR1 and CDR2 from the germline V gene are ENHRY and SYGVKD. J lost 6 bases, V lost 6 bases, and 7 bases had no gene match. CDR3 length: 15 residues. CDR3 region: CAISPGQGSDEKLFF. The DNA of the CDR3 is TGTGCCATCAGCCCGGGACAGGGGTCTGATGAAAAACTGTTTTTT.

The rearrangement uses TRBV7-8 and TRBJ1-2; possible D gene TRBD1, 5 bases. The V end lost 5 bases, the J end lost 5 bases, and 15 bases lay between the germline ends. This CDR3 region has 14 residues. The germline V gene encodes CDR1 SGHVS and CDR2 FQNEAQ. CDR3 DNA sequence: TGTGCCAGCAGCACGGGACCGCGTGGGTATGGCTACACCTTC. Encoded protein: CASSTGPRGYGYTF.

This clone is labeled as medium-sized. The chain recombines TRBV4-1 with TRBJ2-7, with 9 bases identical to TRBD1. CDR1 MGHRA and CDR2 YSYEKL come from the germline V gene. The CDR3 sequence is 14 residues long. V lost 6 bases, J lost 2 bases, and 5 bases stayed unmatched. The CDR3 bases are TGCGCCAGCAGGTCCGGGACAGGGACCTACGAGCAGTACTTC. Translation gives CASRSGTGTYEQYF.

The CDR3 loop reads CAWKGSYNEQFF. CDR3 DNA sequence: TGTGCCTGGAAAGGGTCCTACAATGAGCAGTTCTTC. The J gene is TRBJ2-1, the V gene TRBV30; D is uncertain. CDR1 and CDR2 (germline): GTSNPN, SVGIG (reference sequence). The CDR3 has 12 amino acids. V gave up 4 bases and J gave up 1 base, with 5 bases separating them.

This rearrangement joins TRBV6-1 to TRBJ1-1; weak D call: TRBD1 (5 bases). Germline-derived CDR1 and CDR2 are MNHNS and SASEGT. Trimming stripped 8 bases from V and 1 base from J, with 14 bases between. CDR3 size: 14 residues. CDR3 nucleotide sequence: TGTGCCAGCCAATTCTGGGGACCGAACACTGAAGCTTTCTTT. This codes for CASQFWGPNTEAFF.

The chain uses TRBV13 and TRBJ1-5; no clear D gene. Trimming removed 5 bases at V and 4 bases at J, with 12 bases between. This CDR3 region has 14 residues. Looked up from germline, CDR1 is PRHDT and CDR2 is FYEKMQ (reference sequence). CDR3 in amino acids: CASSPSGSNQPQHF. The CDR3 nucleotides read TGTGCCAGCAGCCCTAGTGGGAGTAATCAGCCCCAGCATTTT.

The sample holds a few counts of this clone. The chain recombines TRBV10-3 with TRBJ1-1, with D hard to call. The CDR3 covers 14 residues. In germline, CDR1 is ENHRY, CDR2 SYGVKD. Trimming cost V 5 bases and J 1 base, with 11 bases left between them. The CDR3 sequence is CAISRSSQNTEAFF. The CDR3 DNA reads TGTGCCATCAGTAGGTCCAGCCAGAACACTGAAGCTTTCTTT.

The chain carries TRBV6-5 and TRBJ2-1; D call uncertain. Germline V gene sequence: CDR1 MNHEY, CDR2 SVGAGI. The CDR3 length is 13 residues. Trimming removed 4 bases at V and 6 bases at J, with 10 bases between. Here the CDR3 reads CASSSPSLNEQFF. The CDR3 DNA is TGTGCCAGCAGTTCTCCCTCTCTCAATGAGCAGTTCTTC.

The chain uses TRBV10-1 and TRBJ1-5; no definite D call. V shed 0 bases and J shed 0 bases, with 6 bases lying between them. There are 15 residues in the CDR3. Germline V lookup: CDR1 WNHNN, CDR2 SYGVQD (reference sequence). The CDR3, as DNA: TGCGCCAGCAGTGAGTCGGGAGGTAGCAATCAGCCCCAGCATTTT. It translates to CASSESGGSNQPQHF.

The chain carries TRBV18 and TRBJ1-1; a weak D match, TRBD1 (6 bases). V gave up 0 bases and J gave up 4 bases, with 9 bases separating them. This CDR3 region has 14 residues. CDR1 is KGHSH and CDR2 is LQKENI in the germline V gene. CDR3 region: CASSPPAGATEAFF. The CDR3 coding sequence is TGTGCCAGCTCACCACCGGCAGGGGCCACTGAAGCTTTCTTT.

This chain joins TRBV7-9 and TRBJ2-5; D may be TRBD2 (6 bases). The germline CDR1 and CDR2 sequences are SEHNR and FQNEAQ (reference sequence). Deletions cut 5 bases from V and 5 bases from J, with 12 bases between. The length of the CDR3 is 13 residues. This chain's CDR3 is CASSPTSIETQYF. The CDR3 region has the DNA TGTGCCAGCAGCCCGACTAGTATTGAGACCCAGTACTTC.